Reported below is one TCR beta chain. PCR involved 60 Vbeta and 13 Jbeta primers. Produced via immunoSEQ multiplex PCR; TCRdb's table is partial and in-frame only. The listing records about 120,000 clones. These data are taken from a study of cytomegalovirus exposure and HLA in healthy donors. The receptor was derived from a man between 18 and 35 years old in good health and CMV-seronegative. The sample consisted of PBMCs.

This CDR3 is CASSETRGGYGANIQYF. Here the CDR3 DNA reads TGTGCCAGCAGTGAAACCCGCGGAGGTTACGGAGCAAACATTCAGTACTTC. V usage is TRBV2 and J usage is TRBJ2-4; maybe TRBD2 (5 bases). This CDR3 is built from 17 residues. Trimming took 2 bases from V and 6 from J, leaving 20 bases between them. The germline CDR1 and CDR2 sequences are SNHLY and FYNNEI.